These 8 T cell receptor beta chains share one sample of origin, sequenced in a study of Ad26.COV2.S vaccination and SARS-CoV-2 variants. As to treatment: 19 received Ad26.COV2.S at low or high dose, single or two shots; about 5 received placebo; per-sample allocation not given. All samples were drawn on day 63, counting from the first vaccine or placebo injection. Assay used: immunoSEQ multiplex PCR; TCRdb lists only in-frame clones, some missing. This table has about 450,000 clones, 89% appearing once. The specimen was peripheral blood, collected in a trial of Ad26.COV2.S vaccine versus placebo. The receptors shown here come from a person between 18 and 60 years old who received the Ad26.COV2.S COVID-19 vaccine or a placebo.

The rearrangement joins TRBV7-6 to TRBJ1-1; D is uncertain. The V gene lost 5 bases and the J gene lost 1 base, with 8 bases spanning the gap. The germline V gene has CDR1 SGHVS and CDR2 FNYEAQ. There are 13 residues in the CDR3. CDR3 amino acids: CASSHGRNTEAFF. The CDR3 DNA is TGTGCCAGCAGCCACGGACGGAACACTGAAGCTTTCTTT.

V usage is TRBV27 and J usage is TRBJ2-3; D perhaps matches TRBD2 (6 bases). The CDR3 is 13 amino acids. V lost 7 bases and J 4 bases, leaving 12 bases between the germline ends. Germline V gives CDR1 MNHEY, CDR2 SMNVEV (reference sequence). The CDR3 sequence: CASTGLAADTQYF. For the CDR3, the DNA is TGTGCCAGCACGGGACTCGCGGCAGATACGCAGTATTTT.

The chain links TRBV7-8 to TRBJ1-1; perhaps TRBD1 as D (5 bases). The CDR3 loop spans 14 amino acids. In germline, CDR1 is SGHVS, CDR2 FQNEAQ. The V end lost 2 bases, the J end lost 7 bases, and 14 bases lay between the germline ends. CDR3 in amino acids: CASSLSWVQGEAFF. Here the CDR3 DNA reads TGTGCCAGCAGCTTATCCTGGGTTCAGGGTGAAGCTTTCTTT.

V and J are TRBV5-1 and TRBJ2-7, with D possibly TRBD1 on 5 matching bases. The CDR3 consists of 14 residues. The V and J ends lost 4 bases and 1 base respectively, with 12 bases between them. CDR1 SGHRS and CDR2 YFSETQ come from the germline V gene. CDR3 DNA sequence: TGCGCCAGCAGCCCCGTTGCAGGGTCCTACGAGCAGTACGTC. This codes for CASSPVAGSYEQYV.

Only a few counts were recorded for this clone. This rearrangement joins TRBV6-5 to TRBJ1-1, with D possibly TRBD1 on 5 matching bases. Looked up from germline, CDR1 is MNHEY and CDR2 is SVGAGI. This CDR3 is 11 amino acids long. The ends were cut back, 7 bases at V and 10 bases at J, with 13 bases in the middle. CDR3 sequence (DNA): TGTGCCAGCACCTACAGGTCCGGAGCTTTCTTT. It is translated as CASTYRSGAFF.

CDR3 DNA sequence: TGTGCCAGCAGCCGCGAAGGGGCGCGAAATCAGCCCCAGCATTTT. This gives the protein CASSREGARNQPQHF. J is TRBJ1-5 and V is TRBV5-5; the D gene is possibly TRBD1 (5 bases). V lost 4 bases and J lost 4, with 15 bases in between. This CDR3 has 15 amino acids. Germline V gives CDR1 SGHKS, CDR2 YYEKEE (reference sequence).

This clone was found once. The chain carries TRBV27 and TRBJ1-6, with a tentative D call TRBD1 (5 bases). CDR1 and CDR2 from the germline V gene are MNHEY and SMNVEV (reference sequence). CDR3 length: 15 amino acids. V dropped 2 bases and J dropped 6 bases, with 11 bases sitting between them. The DNA of the CDR3 is TGTGCCAGCAGTTTAGAGGGACCGTTTAATTCACCCCTCCACTTT. Protein product: CASSLEGPFNSPLHF.

The CDR3 bases are TGTGCCAGCAGCCATAAAGGACTAGCGGGCACAGATACGCAGTATTTT. Residues: CASSHKGLAGTDTQYF. The V and J genes are TRBV4-2 and TRBJ2-3; 10 bases line up with TRBD2. V dropped 3 bases and J dropped 1; count of bases not matched to a gene: 4. The CDR3 spans 16 residues. In germline, CDR1 is LGHNA, CDR2 YNFKEQ.